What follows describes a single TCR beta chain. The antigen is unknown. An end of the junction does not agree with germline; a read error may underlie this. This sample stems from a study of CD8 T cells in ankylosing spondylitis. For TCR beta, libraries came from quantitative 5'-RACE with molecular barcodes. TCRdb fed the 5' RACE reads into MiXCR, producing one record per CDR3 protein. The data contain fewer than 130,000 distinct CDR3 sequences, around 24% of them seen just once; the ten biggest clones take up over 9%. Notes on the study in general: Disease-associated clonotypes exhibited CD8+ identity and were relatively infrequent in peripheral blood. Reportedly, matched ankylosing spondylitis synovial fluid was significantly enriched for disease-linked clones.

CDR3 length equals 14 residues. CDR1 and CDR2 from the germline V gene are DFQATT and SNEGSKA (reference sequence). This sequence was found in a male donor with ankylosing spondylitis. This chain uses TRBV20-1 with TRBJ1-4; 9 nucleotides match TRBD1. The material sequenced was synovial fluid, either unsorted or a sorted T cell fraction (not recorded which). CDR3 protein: CSARDGQGSEKLFF. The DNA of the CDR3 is TGCAGTGCCAGAGATGGACAGGGGAGTGAAAAACTGTTTTTT.